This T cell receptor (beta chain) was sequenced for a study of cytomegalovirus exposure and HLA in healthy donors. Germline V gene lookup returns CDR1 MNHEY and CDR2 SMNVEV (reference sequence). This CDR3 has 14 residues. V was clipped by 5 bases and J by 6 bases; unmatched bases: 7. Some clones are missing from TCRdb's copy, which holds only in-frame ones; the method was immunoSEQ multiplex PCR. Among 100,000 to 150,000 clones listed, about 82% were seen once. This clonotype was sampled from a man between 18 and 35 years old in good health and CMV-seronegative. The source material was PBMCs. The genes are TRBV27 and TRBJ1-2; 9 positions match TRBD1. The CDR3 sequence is CASSTIGTGHGYTF. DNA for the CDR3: TGTGCCAGCAGTACTATAGGGACAGGGCATGGCTACACCTTC.